A single T cell receptor (beta chain) is shown here with its context. Its antigen is as yet unknown. The data are from a study of shared clonotypes between healthy human individuals. Study conclusions and caveats: Generation probability values for non-shared clonotypes were lower than those for clonotypes shared by all four donors.

Germline V gene sequence: CDR1 SGHTA, CDR2 FQGNSA. The V end was cut by 3 bases, the J end by 5 bases, with 10 bases between. This CDR3 spans 13 amino acids. Clones were sequenced by immunoSEQ multiplex PCR, and TCRdb holds only the in-frame ones, with some missing. Of some 350,000 clones in the sample, about 74% were seen once. J is TRBJ2-5 and V is TRBV7-2, with D unresolved. The sequenced sample was memory CD4+ T cells sorted from blood. Subset here: CD45RA-negative fraction. This sequence was found in a man aged 25-45 years in good health. CDR3 sequence: CASSFLGSETQYF. In nucleotides, the CDR3 is TGTGCCAGCAGCTTTTTAGGGTCGGAGACCCAGTACTTC.